These 7 T cell receptor beta chains were all obtained from the same sample, sequenced in a study of blood T cell repertoires in COVID-19. The method was immunoSEQ multiplex PCR; TCRdb's version includes in-frame clones alone and lacks a portion of them. The sample comprises over 250,000 clones, 89% of which are singletons, and 9.5% to 15% rests with the top ten. The specimen was peripheral blood. These receptors were obtained from a woman in her sixties or seventies with acute or convalescent COVID-19.

The chain combines TRBV25-1 with TRBJ2-5; 12 bases map to TRBD2. V shed 3 bases and J 5 bases; nucleotides not matched to a gene: 13. The germline V gene encodes CDR1 MGHDK and CDR2 SYGVNS. The CDR3 loop spans 18 amino acids. The CDR3 bases are TGTGCCAGCAGTGAGGGTTTGGCTAGCGGGAGGGCCCGGGAGACCCAGTACTTC. This gives the protein CASSEGLASGRARETQYF.

In DNA, the CDR3 is TGTGCCAGCAGCAAAGCGCTTTTTTTCGGACAGGGAGACGTTCGGCCCCAGCATTTT. This encodes CASSKALFFGQGDVRPQHF. The chain combines TRBV21-1 with TRBJ1-5; the table assigns TRBD1, which was not confirmed against the DNA. TRBV21-1 is tagged as a pseudogene. This CDR3 comprises 19 residues.

The chain is built from TRBV7-6 and TRBJ1-2, with TRBD1 matching 7 bases. The CDR3 is 16 amino acids. V lost 1 base to trimming and J lost 0 bases; unmatched junction nucleotides: 5. Germline V CDR1 and CDR2: SGHVS, FNYEAQ. DNA of the CDR3: TGTGCCAGCAGCTTAGGACAGGGCCAAGCTAACTATGGCTACACCTTC. It yields the protein CASSLGQGQANYGYTF. The full variable domain, with the rest looked up from reference TRBV7-6 and TRBJ1-2, is GAGVSQSPRYKVTKRGQDVALRCDPISGHVSLYWYRQALGQGPEFLTYFNYEAQQDKSGLPNDRFSAERPEGSISTLTIQRTEQRDSAMYRCASSLGQGQANYGYTFGSGTRLTVV.

The rearrangement uses TRBV7-9 and TRBJ1-3; D not certain. The V end lost 2 bases, the J end lost 0 bases, and 11 bases lay between the germline ends. The germline gives CDR1 SEHNR, CDR2 FQNEAQ (reference sequence). The length of the CDR3 is 16 residues. The CDR3 DNA reads as TGTGCCAGCAGCTTATACACAGCCCTCTCTGGAAACACCATATATTTT. As protein: CASSLYTALSGNTIYF.

The V call is TRBV24-1, the J call TRBJ1-2, with 10 bases matching TRBD1. The V segment lost 3 bases and the J segment 6 bases; nucleotides outside the gene matches: 9. This CDR3 contains 16 residues. Germline V gives CDR1 KGHDR, CDR2 SFDVKD. The CDR3 DNA is TGTGCCACCAGTGATCACCGGGACAGGGGACTCGATGGCTACACCTTC. It encodes CATSDHRDRGLDGYTF.

This clone is a singleton in its sample. The gene calls are TRBV5-5 and TRBJ1-1; D is unresolved. With 5 bases removed from V and 2 bases from J, the gap between germline ends came to 16 bases. The CDR3 loop spans 15 amino acids. Germline V CDR1 and CDR2: SGHKS, YYEKEE (reference sequence). DNA for the CDR3: TGTGCCAGCAGGAGCCTAGCGGGTCCCAACACTGAAGCTTTCTTT. This gives the protein CASRSLAGPNTEAFF.

This rearrangement joins TRBV5-1 to TRBJ1-3; 11 bases align to TRBD1. V lost 4 bases, J lost 10 bases, and 7 bases stayed unmatched. CDR3 length equals 14 residues. Germline CDR1 reads SGHRS; CDR2 reads YFSETQ. The CDR3 spells CASSPPGQGETIYF. In nucleotides, the CDR3 is TGCGCCAGCAGCCCCCCGGGACAGGGGGAGACCATATATTTT.